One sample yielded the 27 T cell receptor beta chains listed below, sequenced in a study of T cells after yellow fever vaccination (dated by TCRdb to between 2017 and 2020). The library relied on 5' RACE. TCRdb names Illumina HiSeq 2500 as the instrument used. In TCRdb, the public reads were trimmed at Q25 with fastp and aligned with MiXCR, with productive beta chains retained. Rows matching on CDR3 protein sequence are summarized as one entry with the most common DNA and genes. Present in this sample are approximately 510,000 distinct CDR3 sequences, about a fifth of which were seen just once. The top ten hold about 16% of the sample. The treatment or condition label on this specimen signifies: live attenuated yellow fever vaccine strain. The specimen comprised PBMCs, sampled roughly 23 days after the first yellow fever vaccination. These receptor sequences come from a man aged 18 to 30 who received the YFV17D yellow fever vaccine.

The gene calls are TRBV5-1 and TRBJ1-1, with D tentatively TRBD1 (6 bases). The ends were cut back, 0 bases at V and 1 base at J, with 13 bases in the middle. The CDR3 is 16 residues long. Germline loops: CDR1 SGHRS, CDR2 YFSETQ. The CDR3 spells CASSLGLQGPNTEAFF. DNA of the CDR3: TGCGCCAGCAGCTTGGGGCTACAGGGTCCGAACACTGAAGCTTTCTTT.

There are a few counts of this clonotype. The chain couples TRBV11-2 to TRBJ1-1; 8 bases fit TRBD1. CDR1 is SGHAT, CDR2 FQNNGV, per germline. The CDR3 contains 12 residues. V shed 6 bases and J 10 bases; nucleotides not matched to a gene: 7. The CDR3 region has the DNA TGTGCCAGCAGTAAAGACAGGGGAGGAGCTTTCTTT. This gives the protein CASSKDRGGAFF.

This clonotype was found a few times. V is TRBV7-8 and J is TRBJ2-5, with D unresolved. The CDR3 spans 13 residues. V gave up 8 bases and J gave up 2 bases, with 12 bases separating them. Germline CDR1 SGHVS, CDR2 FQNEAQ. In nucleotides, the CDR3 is TGTGCCAGCTTTAAAGGTCTGCAAGAGACCCAGTACTTC. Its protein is CASFKGLQETQYF.

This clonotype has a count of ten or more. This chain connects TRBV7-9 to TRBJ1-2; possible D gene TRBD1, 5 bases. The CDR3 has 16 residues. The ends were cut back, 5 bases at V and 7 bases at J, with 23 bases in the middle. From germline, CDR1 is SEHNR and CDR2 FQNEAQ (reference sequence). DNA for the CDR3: TGTGCCAGCAGCGCATGGCCGGGGACCCGGTGGGTTGGCTACACCTTC. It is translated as CASSAWPGTRWVGYTF.

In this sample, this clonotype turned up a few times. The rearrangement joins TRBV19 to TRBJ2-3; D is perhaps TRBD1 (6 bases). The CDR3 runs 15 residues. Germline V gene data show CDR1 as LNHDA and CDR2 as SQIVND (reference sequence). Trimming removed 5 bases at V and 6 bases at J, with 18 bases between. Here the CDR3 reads CASSRPGVLWDTQYF. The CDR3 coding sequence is TGTGCCAGTAGTCGGCCAGGGGTTCTATGGGATACGCAGTATTTT.

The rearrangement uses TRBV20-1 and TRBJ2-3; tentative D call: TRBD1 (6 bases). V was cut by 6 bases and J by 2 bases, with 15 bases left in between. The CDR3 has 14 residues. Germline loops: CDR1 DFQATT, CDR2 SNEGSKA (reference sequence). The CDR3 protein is CSAPDSLNTDTQYF. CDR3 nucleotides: TGCAGTGCCCCGGACAGTTTAAACACAGATACGCAGTATTTT.

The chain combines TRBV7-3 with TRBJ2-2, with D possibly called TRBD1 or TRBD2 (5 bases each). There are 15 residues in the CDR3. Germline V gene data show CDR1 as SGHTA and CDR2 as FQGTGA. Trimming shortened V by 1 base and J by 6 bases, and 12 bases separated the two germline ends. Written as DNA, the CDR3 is TGTGCCAGCAGCTTAATACGGGACGCGGCCGGGGAGCTGTTTTTT. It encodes CASSLIRDAAGELFF.

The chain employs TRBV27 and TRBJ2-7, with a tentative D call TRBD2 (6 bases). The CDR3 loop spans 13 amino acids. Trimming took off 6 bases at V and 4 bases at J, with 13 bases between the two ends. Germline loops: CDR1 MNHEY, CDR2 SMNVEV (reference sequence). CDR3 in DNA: TGTGCCAGCAGCCCCGGGGGTTTTTACGAGCAGTACTTC. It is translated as CASSPGGFYEQYF.

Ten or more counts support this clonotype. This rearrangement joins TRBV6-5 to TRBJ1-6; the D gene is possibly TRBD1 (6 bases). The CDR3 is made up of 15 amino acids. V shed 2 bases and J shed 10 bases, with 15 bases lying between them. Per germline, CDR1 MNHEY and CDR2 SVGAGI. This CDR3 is CASSYEPRGSSPLHF. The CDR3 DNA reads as TGTGCCAGCAGTTACGAGCCTAGGGGGTCCTCACCCCTCCACTTT.

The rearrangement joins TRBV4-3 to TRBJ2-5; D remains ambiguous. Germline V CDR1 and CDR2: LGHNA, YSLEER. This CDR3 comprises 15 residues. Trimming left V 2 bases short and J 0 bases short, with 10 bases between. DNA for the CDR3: TGCGCCAGCAGCCAACTCTTGAGGCACCAAGAGACCCAGTACTTC. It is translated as CASSQLLRHQETQYF.

The CDR3 bases are TGTGCCAGTAGTATAGGACAGCTCAACACCGGGGAGCTGTTTTTT. Protein sequence: CASSIGQLNTGELFF. The V call is TRBV19, the J call TRBJ2-2; a weak D match, TRBD1 (5 bases). Trimming stripped 1 base from V and 2 bases from J, with 8 bases between. The CDR3 sequence is 15 residues long. Germline V gene sequence: CDR1 LNHDA, CDR2 SQIVND (reference sequence).

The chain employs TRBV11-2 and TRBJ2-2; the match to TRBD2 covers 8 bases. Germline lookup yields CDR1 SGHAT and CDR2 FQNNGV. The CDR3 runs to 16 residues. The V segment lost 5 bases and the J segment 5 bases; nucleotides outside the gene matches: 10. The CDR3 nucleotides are TGTGCCAGCAGCCGGGAATGGACTAGCCGTACCGGGGAGCTGTTTTTT. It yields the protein CASSREWTSRTGELFF.

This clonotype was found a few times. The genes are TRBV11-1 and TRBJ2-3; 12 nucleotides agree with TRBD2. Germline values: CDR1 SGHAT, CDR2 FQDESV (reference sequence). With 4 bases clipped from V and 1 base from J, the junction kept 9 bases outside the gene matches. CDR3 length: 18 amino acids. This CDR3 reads CASSWPSGGAFGTDTQYF. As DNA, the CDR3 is TGTGCCAGCAGCTGGCCTAGCGGGGGGGCCTTCGGCACAGATACGCAGTATTTT.

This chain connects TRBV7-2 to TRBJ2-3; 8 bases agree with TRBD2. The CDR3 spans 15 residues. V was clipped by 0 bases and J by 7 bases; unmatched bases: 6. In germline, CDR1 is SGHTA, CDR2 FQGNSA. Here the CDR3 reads CASSLARGDMNTQYF. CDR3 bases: TGTGCCAGCAGCTTAGCGCGGGGGGATATGAATACGCAGTATTTT. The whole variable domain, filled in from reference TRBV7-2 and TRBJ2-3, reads GAGVSQSPSNKVTEKGKDVELRCDPISGHTALYWYRQSLGQGLEFLIYFQGNSAPDKSGLPSDRFSAERTGGSVSTLTIQRTQQEDSAVYLCASSLARGDMNTQYFGPGTRLTVL.

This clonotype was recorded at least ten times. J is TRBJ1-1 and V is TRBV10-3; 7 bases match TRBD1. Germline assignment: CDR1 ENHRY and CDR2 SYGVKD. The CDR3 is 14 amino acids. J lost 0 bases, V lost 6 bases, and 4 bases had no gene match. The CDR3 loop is CAISRGTVNTEAFF. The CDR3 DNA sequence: TGTGCCATCAGCCGCGGGACAGTGAACACTGAAGCTTTCTTT.

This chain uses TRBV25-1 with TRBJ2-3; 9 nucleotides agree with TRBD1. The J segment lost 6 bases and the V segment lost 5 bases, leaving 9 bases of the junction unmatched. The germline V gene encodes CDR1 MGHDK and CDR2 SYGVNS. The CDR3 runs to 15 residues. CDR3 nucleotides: TGTGCCAGCAGTAAGGACAGGGGTATCGCGGATACGCAGTATTTT. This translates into CASSKDRGIADTQYF.

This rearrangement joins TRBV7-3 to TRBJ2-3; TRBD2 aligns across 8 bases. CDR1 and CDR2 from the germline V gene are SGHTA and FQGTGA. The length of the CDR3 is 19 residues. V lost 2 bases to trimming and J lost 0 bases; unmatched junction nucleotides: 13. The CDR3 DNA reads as TGTGCCAGCAGCTTACGAGAGCCGGGGGGGAGTGCTAGCACAGATACGCAGTATTTT. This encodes CASSLREPGGSASTDTQYF.

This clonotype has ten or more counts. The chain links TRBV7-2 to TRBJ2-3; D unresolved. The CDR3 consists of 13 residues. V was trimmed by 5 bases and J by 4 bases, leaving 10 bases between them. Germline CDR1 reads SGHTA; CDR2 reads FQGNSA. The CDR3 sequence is CASSASRSDTQYF. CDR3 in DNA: TGTGCCAGCAGCGCCTCGCGTTCAGATACGCAGTATTTT.

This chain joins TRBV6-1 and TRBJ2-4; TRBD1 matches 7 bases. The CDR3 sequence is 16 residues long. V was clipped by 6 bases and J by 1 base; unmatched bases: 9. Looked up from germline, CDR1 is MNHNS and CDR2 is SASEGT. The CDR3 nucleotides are TGTGCCAGCAGGAAAATACAGGGGAATGCCAAAAACATTCAGTACTTC. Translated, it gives CASRKIQGNAKNIQYF.

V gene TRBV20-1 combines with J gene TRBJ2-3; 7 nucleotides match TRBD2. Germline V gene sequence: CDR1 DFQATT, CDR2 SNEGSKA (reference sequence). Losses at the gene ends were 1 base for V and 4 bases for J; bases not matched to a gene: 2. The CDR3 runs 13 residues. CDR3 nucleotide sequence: TGCAGTGCTAGAGCACTAGCGTCAGATACGCAGTATTTT. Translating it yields CSARALASDTQYF.

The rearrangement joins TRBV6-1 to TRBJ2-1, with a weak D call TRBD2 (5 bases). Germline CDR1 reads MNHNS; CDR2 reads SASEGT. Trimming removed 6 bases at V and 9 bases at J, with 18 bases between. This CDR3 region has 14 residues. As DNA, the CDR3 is TGTGCCAGCAGGTCCCCTAGCCGGGATCGTGAGCAGTTCTTC. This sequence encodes CASRSPSRDREQFF.

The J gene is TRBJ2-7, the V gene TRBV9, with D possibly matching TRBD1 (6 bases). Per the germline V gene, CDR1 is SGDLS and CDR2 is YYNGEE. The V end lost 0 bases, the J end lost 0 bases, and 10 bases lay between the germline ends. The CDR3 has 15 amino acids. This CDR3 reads CASSVGLDSSYEQYF. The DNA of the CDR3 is TGTGCCAGCAGCGTAGGATTGGACAGCTCCTACGAGCAGTACTTC.

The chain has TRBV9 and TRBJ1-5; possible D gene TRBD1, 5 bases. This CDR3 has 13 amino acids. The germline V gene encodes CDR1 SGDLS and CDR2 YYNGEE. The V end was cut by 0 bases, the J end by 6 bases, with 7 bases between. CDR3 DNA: TGTGCCAGCAGCGTAGAGGGGATTCAGCCCCAGCATTTT. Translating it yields CASSVEGIQPQHF.

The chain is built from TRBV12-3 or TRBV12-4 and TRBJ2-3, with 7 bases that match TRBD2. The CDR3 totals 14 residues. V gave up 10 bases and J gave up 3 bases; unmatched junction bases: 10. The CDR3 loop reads CAICRLAGTDTQYF. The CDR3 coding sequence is TGTGCCATCTGCCGACTAGCAGGTACAGATACGCAGTATTTT.

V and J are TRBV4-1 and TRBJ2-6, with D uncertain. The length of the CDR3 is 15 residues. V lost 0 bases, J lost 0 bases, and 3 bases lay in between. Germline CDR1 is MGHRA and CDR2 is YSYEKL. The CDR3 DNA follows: TGCGCCAGCAGCCAAGACGTCTCTGGGGCCAACGTCCTGACTTTC. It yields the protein CASSQDVSGANVLTF.

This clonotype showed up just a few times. For the CDR3, the DNA is TGTGCCAGCAGCCCGGGACTTCGGGGTGAGGCAGATACGCAGTATTTT. Residues: CASSPGLRGEADTQYF. The genes are TRBV7-8 and TRBJ2-3; tentative D call: TRBD2 (6 bases). Between the trimmed V and J ends, which lost 5 bases and 4 bases, there was a span of 19 bases. CDR1 is SGHVS and CDR2 is FQNEAQ in the germline V gene. The CDR3 runs to 16 residues.

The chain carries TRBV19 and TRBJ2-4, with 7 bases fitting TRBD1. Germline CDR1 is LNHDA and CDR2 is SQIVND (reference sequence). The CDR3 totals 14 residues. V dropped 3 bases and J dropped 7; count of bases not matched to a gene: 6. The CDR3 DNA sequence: TGTGCCAGTAGTATTCGACAGGGTTTGAACATTCAGTACTTC. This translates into CASSIRQGLNIQYF.